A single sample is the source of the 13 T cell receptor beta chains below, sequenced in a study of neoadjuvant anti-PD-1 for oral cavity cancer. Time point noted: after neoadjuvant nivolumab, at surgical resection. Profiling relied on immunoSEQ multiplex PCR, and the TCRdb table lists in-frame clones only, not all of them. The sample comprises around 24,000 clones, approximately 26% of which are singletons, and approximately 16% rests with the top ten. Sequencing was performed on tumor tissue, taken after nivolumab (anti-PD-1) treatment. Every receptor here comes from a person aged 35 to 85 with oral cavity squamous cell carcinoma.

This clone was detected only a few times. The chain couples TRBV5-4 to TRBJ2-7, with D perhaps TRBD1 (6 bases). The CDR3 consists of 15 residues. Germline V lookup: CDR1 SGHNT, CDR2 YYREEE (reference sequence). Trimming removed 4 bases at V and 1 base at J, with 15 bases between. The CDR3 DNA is TGTGCCAGCAGCGACACTCGACAGGCTTCCTACGAGCAGTACTTC. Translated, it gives CASSDTRQASYEQYF. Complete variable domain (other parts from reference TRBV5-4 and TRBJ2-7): ETGVTQSPTHLIKTRGQQVTLRCSSQSGHNTVSWYQQALGQGPQFIFQYYREEENGRGNFPPRFSGLQFPNYSSELNVNALELDDSALYLCASSDTRQASYEQYFGPGTRLTVT.

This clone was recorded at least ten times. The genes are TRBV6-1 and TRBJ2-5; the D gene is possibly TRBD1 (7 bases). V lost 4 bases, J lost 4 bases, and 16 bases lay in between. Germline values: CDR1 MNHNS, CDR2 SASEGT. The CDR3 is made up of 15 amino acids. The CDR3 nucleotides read TGTGCCAGCAGTGCGGGGGACAGTCTAGCAGAGACCCAGTACTTC. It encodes CASSAGDSLAETQYF.

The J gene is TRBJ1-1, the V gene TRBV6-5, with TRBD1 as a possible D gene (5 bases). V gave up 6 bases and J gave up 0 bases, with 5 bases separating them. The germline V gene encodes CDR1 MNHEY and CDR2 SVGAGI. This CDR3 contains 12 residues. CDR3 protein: CASRTVNTEAFF. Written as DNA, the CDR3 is TGTGCCAGCAGGACAGTGAACACTGAAGCTTTCTTT.

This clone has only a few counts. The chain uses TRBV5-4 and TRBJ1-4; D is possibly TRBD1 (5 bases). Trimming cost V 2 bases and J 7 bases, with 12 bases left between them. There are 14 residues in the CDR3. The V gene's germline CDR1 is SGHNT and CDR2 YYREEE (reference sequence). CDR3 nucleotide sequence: TGTGCCAGCAGCTTCCCCGGGGCCCCTGAAAAACTGTTTTTT. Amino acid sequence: CASSFPGAPEKLFF.

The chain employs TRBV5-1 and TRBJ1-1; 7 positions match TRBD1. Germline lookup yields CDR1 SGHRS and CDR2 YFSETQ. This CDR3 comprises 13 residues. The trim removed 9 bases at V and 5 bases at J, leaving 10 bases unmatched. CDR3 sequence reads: CATSEDRVTEAFF. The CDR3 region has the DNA TGCGCCACCTCAGAAGACAGGGTGACTGAAGCTTTCTTT.

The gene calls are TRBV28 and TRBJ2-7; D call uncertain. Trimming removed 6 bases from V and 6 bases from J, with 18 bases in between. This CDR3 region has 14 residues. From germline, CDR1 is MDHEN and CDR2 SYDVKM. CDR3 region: CASSPHRTVFEQYF. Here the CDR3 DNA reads TGTGCCAGCAGCCCCCACAGAACGGTCTTCGAGCAGTACTTC. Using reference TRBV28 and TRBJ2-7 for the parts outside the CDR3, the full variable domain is DVKVTQSSRYLVKRTGEKVFLECVQDMDHENMFWYRQDPGLGLRLIYFSYDVKMKEKGDIPEGYSVSREKKERFSLILESASTNQTSMYLCASSPHRTVFEQYFGPGTRLTVT.

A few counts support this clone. CDR3 amino acids: CASSIQAINEKLFF. The CDR3 bases are TGTGCCAGTAGTATTCAGGCTATTAATGAAAAACTGTTTTTT. The chain has TRBV19 and TRBJ1-4; the D is unclear. The ends were cut back, 3 bases at V and 4 bases at J, with 9 bases in the middle. CDR3 length: 14 amino acids. Germline loops: CDR1 LNHDA, CDR2 SQIVND (reference sequence).

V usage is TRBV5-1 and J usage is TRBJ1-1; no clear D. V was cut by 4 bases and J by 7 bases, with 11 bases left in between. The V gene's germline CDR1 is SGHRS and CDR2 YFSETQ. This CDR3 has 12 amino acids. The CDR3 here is CASSQKGIEAFF. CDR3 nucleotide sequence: TGCGCCAGCAGCCAAAAGGGCATTGAAGCTTTCTTT.

For the CDR3, the DNA is TGTGCCAGCAGCTTAGAATCCACAGATACGCAGTATTTT. Translation: CASSLESTDTQYF. This sequence joins TRBV7-9 and TRBJ2-3; D ambiguous. The CDR3 length is 13 residues. The germline V gene has CDR1 SEHNR and CDR2 FQNEAQ (reference sequence). Trimming took off 1 base at V and 2 bases at J, with 4 bases between the two ends.

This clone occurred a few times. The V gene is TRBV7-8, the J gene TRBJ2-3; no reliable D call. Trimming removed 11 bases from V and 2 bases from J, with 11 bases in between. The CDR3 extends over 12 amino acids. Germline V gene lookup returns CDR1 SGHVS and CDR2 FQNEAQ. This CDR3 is CASRLFTDTQYF. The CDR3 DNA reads TGTGCCTCCCGCCTTTTCACAGATACGCAGTATTTT.

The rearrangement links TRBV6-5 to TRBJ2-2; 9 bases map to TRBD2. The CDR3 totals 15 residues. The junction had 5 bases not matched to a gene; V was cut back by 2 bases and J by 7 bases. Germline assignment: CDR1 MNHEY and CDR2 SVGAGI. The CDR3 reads CASSYVAGVIGELFF. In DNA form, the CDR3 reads TGTGCCAGCAGTTACGTAGCGGGAGTGATCGGGGAGCTGTTTTTT.

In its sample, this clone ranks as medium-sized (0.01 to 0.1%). CDR3 DNA sequence: TGTGCCTGGGAGTACGCCCAGACCCAGTACTTC. Translated: CAWEYAQTQYF. This sequence joins TRBV30 and TRBJ2-5, with D hard to call. The germline V gene has CDR1 GTSNPN and CDR2 SVGIG (reference sequence). This CDR3 spans 11 amino acids. Trimming stripped 5 bases from V and 6 bases from J, with 10 bases between.

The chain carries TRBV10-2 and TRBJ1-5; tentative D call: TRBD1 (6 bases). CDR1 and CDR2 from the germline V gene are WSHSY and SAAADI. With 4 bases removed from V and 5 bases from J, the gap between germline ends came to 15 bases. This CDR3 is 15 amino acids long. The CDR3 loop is CASSVVGGAHQPQHF. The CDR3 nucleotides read TGCGCCAGCAGTGTGGTGGGGGGGGCTCATCAGCCCCAGCATTTT.